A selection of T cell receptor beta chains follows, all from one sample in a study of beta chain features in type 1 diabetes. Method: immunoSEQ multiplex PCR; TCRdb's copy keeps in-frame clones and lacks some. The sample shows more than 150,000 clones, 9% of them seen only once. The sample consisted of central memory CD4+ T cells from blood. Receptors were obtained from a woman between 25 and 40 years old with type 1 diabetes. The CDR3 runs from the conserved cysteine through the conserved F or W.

CASMTGQGDYTF | 12 | TRBJ1-2 | TRBV27
CASGDRGRETQYF | 13 | TRBJ2-5 | TRBV4-2
CASSPGQARSGANVLTF | 17 | TRBJ2-6 | TRBV7-9
CAISPQVINTEAFF | 14 | TRBJ1-1 | TRBV10-3
CASSILEGLAGFHNEQFF | 18 | TRBJ2-1 | TRBV19
CASRPGQLSYEQYF | 14 | TRBJ2-7 | TRBV27
CASSRTGFTEAFF | 13 | TRBJ1-1 | TRBV18
CASSSQGPQETQYF | 14 | TRBJ2-5 | TRBV7-9
CASSQGGTEETQYF | 14 | TRBJ2-5 | TRBV4-2
CASSLPNPTGVYEQYF | 16 | TRBJ2-7 | TRBV11-2
CASSQDQGGRAFNEQFF | 17 | TRBJ2-1 | TRBV4-2
CASSPSRAGEETQYF | 15 | TRBJ2-5 | TRBV27
CASSLGLSSYEQYF | 14 | TRBJ2-7 | TRBV4-1
CASSQGLAGVGSYNEQFF | 18 | TRBJ2-1 | TRBV4-1
CASSLVPGAYEQYF | 14 | TRBJ2-7 | TRBV5-4
CASSMYGGHSYEQYF | 15 | TRBJ2-7 | TRBV21-1
CAWRAKREGRYNEQFF | 16 | TRBJ2-1 | TRBV30
CASSLNGGSSADTQYF | 16 | TRBJ2-3 | TRBV11-2
CASSEHLAGTEAFF | 14 | TRBJ1-1 | TRBV6-1
CASSRTGPSYEQYF | 14 | TRBJ2-7 | TRBV30
CASSSDRSYQPQHF | 14 | TRBJ1-5 | TRBV7-2
CASTGTGAYNEQFF | 14 | TRBJ2-1 | TRBV19
CASSTGTGRETQYF | 14 | TRBJ2-5 | TRBV28
CASSLSGTGNYGYTF | 15 | TRBJ1-2 | TRBV27
CASSQLNRVANEKLFF | 16 | TRBJ1-4 | TRBV4-1
CASSFRRGFGHEQYF | 15 | TRBJ2-7 | TRBV27
CASSLASGSGTQYF | 14 | TRBJ2-3 | TRBV28
CASSQGTGFGYTF | 13 | TRBJ1-2 | TRBV16
CASSQDASGVFNQPQHF | 17 | TRBJ1-5 | TRBV14
CASVLAAGGIVEQFF | 15 | TRBJ2-1 | TRBV28
CASSLAILTDTQYF | 14 | TRBJ2-3 | TRBV5-1
CASSLAGSYDEQFF | 14 | TRBJ2-1 | TRBV7-7
CASSLGTGLNQPQHF | 15 | TRBJ1-5 | TRBV28
CASSQEARGDTGELFF | 16 | TRBJ2-2 | TRBV4-2
CASTRKGTSGVANTGELFF | 19 | TRBJ2-2 | TRBV19
CASSSPQGLNEQFF | 14 | TRBJ2-1 | TRBV28
CASSVTGTREAFF | 13 | TRBJ1-1 | TRBV5-1
CASSSTGRAEAFF | 13 | TRBJ1-1 | TRBV5-1
CASSLRGAGSSGNRETQYF | 19 | TRBJ2-5 | TRBV7-8
CASSYSGANPYEQYF | 15 | TRBJ2-7 | TRBV6-5
CAWSSPQGLGNQPQHF | 16 | TRBJ1-5 | TRBV30
CASSLGGSPLHF | 12 | TRBJ1-6 | TRBV27
CASRGQGRTYEQYF | 14 | TRBJ2-7 | TRBV2
CASSLKGGKQYF | 12 | TRBJ2-7 | TRBV7-3
CASSSGHRERPQHF | 14 | TRBJ1-5 | TRBV7-2
CASSYRTYEQYF | 12 | TRBJ2-7 | TRBV11-2
CASRLAGPDYNEQFF | 15 | TRBJ2-1 | TRBV5-1
CASSLMGQGSQPQHF | 15 | TRBJ1-5 | TRBV7-8
CASSPTAGGSYEQYF | 15 | TRBJ2-7 | TRBV18
CASSSVAGGVEQYF | 14 | TRBJ2-7 | TRBV7-8
CASSLQGVDTEAFF | 14 | TRBJ1-1 | TRBV5-1
CASSWDSKTDTQYF | 14 | TRBJ2-3 | TRBV6-5
CASSAGTSGIMGDFF | 15 | TRBJ2-1 | TRBV5-4
CASSFGGMGQPQHF | 14 | TRBJ1-5 | TRBV28
CASRTGGAGETQYF | 14 | TRBJ2-5 | TRBV19
CASSSPQGICIF | 12 | TRBJ1-2 | TRBV28